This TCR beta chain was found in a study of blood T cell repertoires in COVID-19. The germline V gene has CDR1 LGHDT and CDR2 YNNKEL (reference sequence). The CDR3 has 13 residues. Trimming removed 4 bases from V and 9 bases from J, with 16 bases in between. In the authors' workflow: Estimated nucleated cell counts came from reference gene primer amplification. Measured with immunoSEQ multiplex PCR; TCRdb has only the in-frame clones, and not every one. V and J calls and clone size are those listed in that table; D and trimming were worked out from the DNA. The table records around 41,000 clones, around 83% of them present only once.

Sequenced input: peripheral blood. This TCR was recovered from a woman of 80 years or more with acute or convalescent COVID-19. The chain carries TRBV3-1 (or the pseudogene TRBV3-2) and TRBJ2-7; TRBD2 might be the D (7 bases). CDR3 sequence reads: CASSPDRGARQYF. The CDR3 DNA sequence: TGTGCCAGCAGCCCAGACCGGGGGGCTCGGCAGTACTTC.